One and the same sample provided the 27 T cell receptor beta chains below, sequenced in a study of blood T cell repertoires in COVID-19. Sequencing was performed with immunoSEQ multiplex PCR; in TCRdb, only in-frame clones are kept and a portion is missing. The profile shows over 20,000 clones, about 90% of them singletons. The source material was peripheral blood. The receptors stem from a woman between 70 and 85 years old with active COVID-19.

This clone is a singleton in its sample. V gene TRBV3-1 (or the pseudogene TRBV3-2) combines with J gene TRBJ2-1, with 11 nucleotides matching TRBD2. J was trimmed by 9 bases and V by 3 bases; bases with no gene match: 7. This CDR3 is built from 15 residues. Germline CDR1 and CDR2: LGHDT and YNNKEL (reference sequence). The CDR3 region is CASSHSSGRKSEQFF. The CDR3 bases are TGTGCCAGCAGCCATTCTAGCGGGAGGAAAAGTGAGCAGTTCTTC.

The chain links TRBV3-1 (or the pseudogene TRBV3-2) to TRBJ1-3, with D perhaps TRBD1 (5 bases). The CDR3 runs 16 residues. Germline CDR1 reads LGHDT; CDR2 reads YNNKEL (reference sequence). Trimming pared 3 bases from V and 3 bases from J, leaving 15 bases between. The CDR3 nucleotides are TGTGCCAGCAGCCAGGGCCCAGGGATTGGTGGAAACACCATATATTTT. It codes for CASSQGPGIGGNTIYF.

The chain uses TRBV5-8 and TRBJ1-5; 8 bases are a match to TRBD1. With 4 bases clipped from V and 2 bases from J, the junction kept 11 bases outside the gene matches. Looked up from germline, CDR1 is SGHTS and CDR2 is YDEGEE. CDR3 length equals 17 residues. CDR3 sequence reads: CASSAYYRTGRNQPQHF. DNA for the CDR3: TGTGCCAGCAGCGCATATTATCGGACAGGGCGCAATCAGCCCCAGCATTTT. Drawing the rest from reference TRBV5-8 and TRBJ1-5, the complete variable domain is EAGVTQSPTHLIKTRGQQATLRCSPISGHTSVYWYQQALGLGLQFLLWYDEGEERNRGNFPPRFSGRQFPNYSSELNVNALELEDSALYLCASSAYYRTGRNQPQHFGDGTRLSIL.

J is TRBJ2-4 and V is TRBV6-5; a weak D match, TRBD2 (6 bases). The CDR3 spans 15 residues. V dropped 5 bases and J dropped 4 bases, with 15 bases sitting between them. Germline V lookup: CDR1 MNHEY, CDR2 SVGAGI. CDR3 DNA sequence: TGTGCCAGCAGTCTTCGCGGGACGGGGAAAAACATTCAGTACTTC. It translates to CASSLRGTGKNIQYF.

This chain connects TRBV18 to TRBJ2-1; tentative D call: TRBD2 (7 bases). Germline CDR1 KGHSH, CDR2 LQKENI. The CDR3 has 16 amino acids. V was pared by 1 base and J by 7 bases, with 17 bases between. The CDR3 region is CASSPRPSGGGNEQFF. As DNA, the CDR3 is TGTGCCAGCTCACCACGTCCTAGCGGAGGGGGGAATGAGCAGTTCTTC.

The chain has TRBV4-1 and TRBJ1-2, with D unclear. Germline CDR1 MGHRA, CDR2 YSYEKL. The CDR3 extends over 15 amino acids. V lost 4 bases, J lost 6 bases, and 18 bases lay in between. CDR3 in DNA: TGCGCCAGCAGCCCAAATCGGCGGCTAAAAGATGGCTACACCTTC. This codes for CASSPNRRLKDGYTF.

The chain combines TRBV19 with TRBJ1-1, with TRBD1 matching over 8 bases. This CDR3 has 18 residues. Trimming took 4 bases from V and 0 from J; bases not matched to a gene: 13. Germline V lookup: CDR1 LNHDA, CDR2 SQIVND (reference sequence). Written as DNA, the CDR3 is TGTGCCAGTAGTACCCGACAGGGGCGGTCGTATATGAACACTGAAGCTTTCTTT. Amino acid sequence: CASSTRQGRSYMNTEAFF.

A note on this clone: The same CDR3 is also encoded by other DNA sequences in this sample. The J gene is TRBJ1-5, the V gene TRBV5-1; 7 nucleotides line up with TRBD1. Germline values: CDR1 SGHRS, CDR2 YFSETQ. This CDR3 has 15 residues. The ends lost 0 bases at V and 3 bases at J; junction bases unmatched: 3. The CDR3 DNA follows: TGCGCCAGCAGCTTGGGCAGGGGGGACAATCAGCCCCAGCATTTT. Translated, it gives CASSLGRGDNQPQHF.

This chain uses TRBV24-1 with TRBJ2-7, with D possibly TRBD1 on 5 matching bases. CDR3 length equals 13 residues. Germline V lookup: CDR1 KGHDR, CDR2 SFDVKD. V lost 10 bases, J lost 3 bases, and 15 bases lay in between. CDR3 amino acids: CATQEAGIYEQYF. In DNA, the CDR3 is TGTGCCACACAAGAGGCAGGGATCTACGAGCAGTACTTC.

V gene TRBV7-9 combines with J gene TRBJ1-2; D gene ambiguous. Germline loops: CDR1 SEHNR, CDR2 FQNEAQ (reference sequence). This CDR3 comprises 13 residues. V lost 2 bases and J 2 bases, leaving 6 bases between the germline ends. The CDR3 nucleotides read TGTGCCAGCAGCTTAATGTCAAACTATGGCTACACCTTC. This translates into CASSLMSNYGYTF.

The J gene is TRBJ1-2, the V gene TRBV6-2 or TRBV6-3; D is undetermined. CDR3 length: 14 residues. Germline V gene sequence: CDR1 MNHEY, CDR2 SVGEGT. V lost 6 bases to trimming and J lost 10 bases, with 21 bases between them. CDR3 nucleotides: TGTGCCAGCAGCCCCCCACAGCCAGATGGTCTCTACACCTTC. Residues: CASSPPQPDGLYTF.

The rearrangement uses TRBV11-2 and TRBJ1-1; D remains unclear. V was cut by 0 bases and J by 1 base, with 3 bases left in between. The CDR3 is made up of 13 amino acids. The germline V gene has CDR1 SGHAT and CDR2 FQNNGV. The CDR3, as DNA: TGTGCCAGCAGCTTAGACTGGAACACTGAAGCTTTCTTT. This codes for CASSLDWNTEAFF.

DNA of the CDR3: TGTGCCAGCGGGTCCGTACCGAGAGGCACCGGGGAGCTGTTTTTT. Translated, it gives CASGSVPRGTGELFF. The V and J genes are TRBV9 and TRBJ2-2; no clear D. CDR3 length equals 15 residues. Germline V gene lookup returns CDR1 SGDLS and CDR2 YYNGEE. With 7 bases removed from V and 4 bases from J, the gap between germline ends came to 17 bases.

V usage is TRBV19 and J usage is TRBJ1-2, with 7 bases lining up with TRBD1. The germline gives CDR1 LNHDA, CDR2 SQIVND (reference sequence). The CDR3 length is 15 residues. V gave up 6 bases and J gave up 8 bases; unmatched junction bases: 15. The CDR3 nucleotides are TGTGCCAGTAGGACAGGGACCATCTCCAACGGCGGCTACACCTTC. It codes for CASRTGTISNGGYTF.

The chain uses TRBV5-1 and TRBJ1-3; 7 bases are shared with TRBD1. The CDR3 runs to 16 residues. V shed 1 base, J shed 0 bases, and the junction held 4 bases outside the gene matches. Germline assignment: CDR1 SGHRS and CDR2 YFSETQ. CDR3: CASSLFAGGSGNTIYF. The CDR3 DNA is TGCGCCAGCAGCTTGTTCGCAGGGGGCTCTGGAAACACCATATATTTT.

This chain uses TRBV5-1 with TRBJ1-1; D unclear. V dropped 3 bases and J dropped 0 bases, with 6 bases sitting between them. CDR1 and CDR2 (germline): SGHRS, YFSETQ. The CDR3 spans 13 residues. The CDR3 DNA reads as TGCGCCAGCAGCTCCTTAATGAACACTGAAGCTTTCTTT. This sequence encodes CASSSLMNTEAFF.

This clone was counted a single time. The rearrangement links TRBV6-1 to TRBJ1-2; D not certain. The V and J ends lost 5 bases and 7 bases respectively, with 14 bases between them. The CDR3 runs 13 residues. The germline gives CDR1 MNHNS, CDR2 SASEGT. CDR3 loop: CASSSRSALGYTF. In nucleotides, the CDR3 is TGTGCCAGCAGTTCCAGGTCCGCCCTTGGCTACACCTTC.

The chain links TRBV20-1 to TRBJ1-6; the D gene is possibly TRBD1 (6 bases). The V gene's germline CDR1 is DFQATT and CDR2 SNEGSKA (reference sequence). This CDR3 spans 14 amino acids. Trimming took 3 bases from V and 7 from J, leaving 13 bases between them. The CDR3 DNA reads TGCAGTGCTAGTGTGGGGGCGCAAAATTCACCCCTCCACTTT. Protein sequence: CSASVGAQNSPLHF.

The chain couples TRBV4-1 to TRBJ1-2; D not certain. CDR3 size: 13 residues. Germline values: CDR1 MGHRA, CDR2 YSYEKL. With 0 bases removed from V and 1 base from J, the gap between germline ends came to 3 bases. CDR3 bases: TGCGCCAGCAGCCAAGACAGTAACTATGGCTACACCTTC. Protein sequence: CASSQDSNYGYTF.

V usage is TRBV5-6 and J usage is TRBJ1-2; TRBD1 aligns across 7 bases. The CDR3 has 13 residues. The J segment lost 4 bases and the V segment lost 6 bases, leaving 6 bases of the junction unmatched. CDR1 is SGHDT and CDR2 is YYEEEE in the germline V gene. CDR3 DNA sequence: TGTGCCAGCAAGAGGACAGGCCTCTATGGCTACACCTTC. Its translation: CASKRTGLYGYTF.

This clone was recorded once. The chain combines TRBV6-5 with TRBJ1-1, with a weak D call TRBD1 (6 bases). Germline lookup yields CDR1 MNHEY and CDR2 SVGAGI. Trimming stripped 5 bases from V and 4 bases from J, with 8 bases between. The length of the CDR3 is 12 residues. The CDR3 loop is CASSRGGTEAFF. CDR3 DNA sequence: TGTGCCAGCAGTAGGGGGGGCACTGAAGCTTTCTTT.

This chain uses TRBV20-1 with TRBJ2-5; D possibly corresponds to TRBD2 (6 bases). The germline V gene encodes CDR1 DFQATT and CDR2 SNEGSKA (reference sequence). The CDR3 loop spans 14 amino acids. V lost 6 bases to trimming and J lost 5 bases, with 19 bases between them. The CDR3 loop is CSASPGLARETQYF. The DNA for the CDR3 is TGCAGTGCCAGTCCCGGCCTAGCGCGCGAGACCCAGTACTTC.

The V call is TRBV9, the J call TRBJ2-3; 8 bases are a match to TRBD1. V lost 3 bases, J lost 0 bases, and 6 bases stayed unmatched. CDR1 and CDR2 (germline): SGDLS, YYNGEE. The CDR3 is made up of 16 amino acids. This chain's CDR3 is CASSAGQATSTDTQYF. The CDR3 DNA is TGTGCCAGCAGCGCGGGACAGGCGACTAGCACAGATACGCAGTATTTT.

V is TRBV24-1 and J is TRBJ2-1; 10 bases match TRBD2. Looked up from germline, CDR1 is KGHDR and CDR2 is SFDVKD. V lost 5 bases to trimming and J lost 2 bases; unmatched junction nucleotides: 5. The CDR3 sequence is 16 residues long. The CDR3 DNA reads TGTGCCACCAGTGGCCCTAGCGGGAGAGCCTACAATGAGCAGTTCTTC. Its protein product is CATSGPSGRAYNEQFF.

The V and J genes are TRBV7-8 and TRBJ1-5; no reliable D call. V was clipped by 5 bases and J by 1 base, with 9 bases between them. This CDR3 contains 14 residues. The germline V gene has CDR1 SGHVS and CDR2 FQNEAQ. CDR3 sequence reads: CASSPTGSNQPQHF. As DNA, the CDR3 is TGTGCCAGCAGCCCAACCGGGAGCAATCAGCCCCAGCATTTT.

The chain employs TRBV19 and TRBJ1-5; the D gene is possibly TRBD1 (5 bases). This CDR3 is 15 amino acids long. Deletions cut 0 bases from V and 6 bases from J, with 12 bases between. Per germline, CDR1 LNHDA and CDR2 SQIVND (reference sequence). Here the CDR3 DNA reads TGTGCCAGTAGTATAGAAAACAGGAGCGCTCAGCCCCAGCATTTT. Its protein is CASSIENRSAQPQHF. Based on the CDR3 plus reference TRBV19 and TRBJ1-5, the full variable domain is DGGITQSPKYLFRKEGQNVTLSCEQNLNHDAMYWYRQDPGQGLRLIYYSQIVNDFQKGDIAEGYSVSREKKESFPLTVTSAQKNPTAFYLCASSIENRSAQPQHFGDGTRLSIL.

This chain uses TRBV7-2 with TRBJ2-7; the D is unclear. The germline V and J ends were trimmed by 1 base and 11 bases, with 18 bases remaining between them. The CDR3 has 14 amino acids. The V gene's germline CDR1 is SGHTA and CDR2 FQGNSA. For the CDR3, the DNA is TGTGCCAGCAGCTTAGACCACCTTGCCGGGTGGAAGTACTTC. Translating it yields CASSLDHLAGWKYF.